These 28 T cell receptor beta chains were sequenced from one sample in a study of tissue T cells after allogeneic stem cell transplantation (dated by TCRdb to the early 2020s). Read against the paper, the sample's time point label means: mouse harvest day 7 after allogeneic transplant. Mouse grafts consisting of 10^7 T-cell-depleted bone marrow cells combined with 10^6 splenic CD5+ T cells were administered by tail vein injection. Libraries were made using the immunoSEQ multiplex PCR assay. The table comes from immuneACCESS by way of TCRdb, which keeps in-frame sequences with V and J called. Part of the clones is missing from these tables; in studies checked, under half for an unresolved V gene and the rest for unknown reasons. Present in this sample are about 1,300 clones, about 56% of which were seen just once. The top ten constitute about 13% of the sample. The sequencing sample was made of liver tissue. The receptors were gathered from a female BALB/c mouse given C57BL/6 T cells with graft-versus-host disease after an allogeneic hematopoietic cell transplant.

As concerns this clone: Gene and germline names: mouse. The missing CDR3 end, 1 residue past where the read stops, is filled in from the germline J gene. The chain uses TRBV19 and TRBJ1-2, with TRBD1 matching over 7 bases. This CDR3 is 14 amino acids long. The ends lost 6 bases at V and 0 bases at J; junction bases unmatched: 5. The germline gives CDR1 FNHDT, CDR2 SITEND (reference sequence). The CDR3 bases that were read are TGTGCCAGCACCCTCGGGACAGCAAACTCCGACTACACC. Its translation is CASTLGTANSDYT. The full-length CDR3 reads as CASTLGTANSDYTF.

Only one count was recorded for this clone. All gene names here are mouse names. The sequence runs out 1 residue before the end of the CDR3; the remainder is reconstructed from the germline J gene. The J gene is TRBJ2-1, the V gene TRBV3; 12 positions agree with TRBD2. Germline V CDR1 and CDR2: SNHLY, FYNGKV (reference sequence). V was pared by 4 bases and J by 3 bases, with 4 bases of the junction left unmatched. The CDR3 runs to 16 residues. The sequenced part of the CDR3 DNA is TGTGCCAGCAGCTCCCGACTGGGGGGGCCCTATGCTGAGCAGTTC. Encoded protein: CASSSRLGGPYAEQF. The entire CDR3 protein reads CASSSRLGGPYAEQFF.

Points on this clone: Germline and genes: mouse. Read sequence stops 1 residue before the CDR3 end, and the germline J gene provides the missing end. This chain uses TRBV13-3 with TRBJ2-3, with TRBD2 identical over 10 bases. CDR1 and CDR2 (germline): NNHDY, SYVADS. After removal of 0 bases from V and 6 bases from J, the junction contained 4 bases not matched to a gene. The CDR3 contains 15 residues. The CDR3 region is CASSDAGGARETLYF. The part of the CDR3 DNA that was read is TGTGCCAGCAGTGATGCTGGGGGGGCGCGGGAAACGCTGTAT.

There are a few counts of this clone. The listed genes are named as in mouse. This chain's CDR3 is CASSWDSYAEQFF. The CDR3 bases that were read are TGTGCCAGCAGCTGGGACAGCTATGCTGAGCAGTTC. The rearrangement uses TRBV3 and TRBJ2-1, with 7 nucleotides matching TRBD1. The read falls 1 residue short of the CDR3 end, and the missing part is taken from the germline J gene. The CDR3 runs 13 residues. With V trimmed by 4 bases and J by 3 bases, 0 bases remained unmatched. From germline, CDR1 is SNHLY and CDR2 FYNGKV (reference sequence).

For this clone: Any gene name here is a mouse gene name. Read sequence stops 1 residue before the CDR3 end, and the germline J gene provides the missing end. The chain links TRBV14 to TRBJ2-5; D not resolved. CDR1 SGHDT and CDR2 FRDEAV come from the germline V gene. CDR3 length equals 15 residues. Trimming removed 0 bases at V and 0 bases at J, with 8 bases between. CDR3 bases read: TGTGCCAGCAGTTTCTCCCCCCGGAACCAAGACACCCAGTAC. Translated, it gives CASSFSPRNQDTQY. In full, the CDR3 reads CASSFSPRNQDTQYF.

Of note for this clone: Each gene name is a mouse one. Sequencing ends 1 residue short of the CDR3 end; the germline J gene provides the rest. The gene calls are TRBV24 and TRBJ1-5, with D perhaps TRBD1 (5 bases). This CDR3 has 15 residues. Germline CDR1 is KGHTA and CDR2 is FRNEEI. The CDR3 region is CAAVPGGNNNQAPLF. Partial CDR3 DNA: TGTGCAGCAGTCCCTGGGGGGAATAACAACCAGGCTCCGCTT.

This clone has only a few counts. Gene names and germline match the mouse. The DNA ends 1 residue before the CDR3 does, and the rest of the CDR3 is filled in from the germline J gene. The rearrangement uses TRBV3 and TRBJ2-1; TRBD1 matches 9 bases. Germline V gives CDR1 SNHLY, CDR2 FYNGKV (reference sequence). The J segment lost 0 bases and the V segment lost 4 bases, leaving 1 base of the junction unmatched. The CDR3 length is 15 residues. The CDR3: CASSSGQGNYAEQFF. The CDR3 DNA, read in part, is TGTGCCAGCAGCTCGGGACAGGGTAACTATGCTGAGCAGTTC. The whole variable domain, filled in from reference TRBV3 and TRBJ2-1, reads GPKVLQIPSHQIIDMGQMVTLNCDPVSNHLYFYWYKQILGQQMEFLVNFYNGKVMEKSKLFKDQFSVERPDGSYFTLKIQPTALEDSAVYFCASSSGQGNYAEQFFGPGTRLTVL.

By share, this clone ranks as large (0.1 to 1%). All gene names here are mouse names. The sequenced fragment ends 1 residue before the CDR3 boundary, so the rest is inferred from the germline J gene. This chain links TRBV16 with TRBJ2-7; D not resolved. The CDR3 extends over 11 amino acids. The germline V gene has CDR1 SGHSA and CDR2 FRNQAP. Trimming cost V 4 bases and J 6 bases, with 7 bases left between them. The sequenced part of the CDR3 DNA is TGTGCAAGCAGCTCCACAGTTGAACAGTAC. This translates into CASSSTVEQY. The entire CDR3 protein reads CASSSTVEQYF.

This clone was seen more than once but under ten times. The gene names given are mouse names. The read ends 1 residue before the CDR3 terminus; that terminus is restored from the germline J gene. This chain joins TRBV26 and TRBJ1-4; 12 nucleotides agree with TRBD1. Germline V gives CDR1 KGHPV, CDR2 FQNQEV (reference sequence). The junction had 6 bases not matched to a gene; V was cut back by 6 bases and J by 7 bases. The length of the CDR3 is 15 residues. Incomplete CDR3 DNA: TGTGCCAGCAGACCGGGACAGGGGGCTAGCGAAAGATTATTT. Amino acid sequence: CASRPGQGASERLF. The full CDR3 protein reads CASRPGQGASERLFF.

In regard to this clone: Gene names denote mouse genes. Read data end 1 residue before the CDR3 end; the end is taken from the germline J gene. The chain uses TRBV12-1 and TRBJ2-3; TRBD2 aligns across 9 bases. Germline-derived CDR1 and CDR2 are SGHSN and HYEKVE. Unmatched junction bases numbered 3, after V lost 0 bases and J lost 0 bases. The CDR3 loop spans 16 amino acids. The sequenced part of the CDR3 DNA is TGTGCCAGCTCTCTCGCCTGGGGGGGTAGTGCAGAAACGCTGTAT. Its translation: CASSLAWGGSAETLY. The complete CDR3 protein is CASSLAWGGSAETLYF.

This clone is termed large. The genes and germline here are from mouse. The read halts 1 residue ahead of the CDR3 end, with the missing end drawn from the germline J gene. The chain links TRBV2 to TRBJ2-7, with a possible D match to TRBD2 (5 bases). The CDR3 covers 15 residues. V shed 0 bases and J shed 1 base, with 10 bases lying between them. Germline assignment: CDR1 LGHNA and CDR2 YSYQKL. The CDR3 is CASSQDPLGSYEQYF. The CDR3 DNA, read in part, is TGTGCCAGCAGCCAAGACCCCCTGGGATCCTATGAACAGTAC.

With respect to this clone: Mouse gene names and germline throughout. The missing CDR3 end, 1 residue past where the read stops, is filled in from the germline J gene. The chain recombines TRBV3 with TRBJ2-4; TRBD1 is a possible D gene (6 bases). Trimming stripped 4 bases from V and 0 bases from J, with 11 bases between. The CDR3 length is 15 residues. Germline V gives CDR1 SNHLY, CDR2 FYNGKV (reference sequence). The DNA read from the CDR3 is TGTGCCAGCAGCTCAGAGGGGGTTAGTCAAAACACCTTGTAC. Its translation: CASSSEGVSQNTLY. In full, the CDR3 is CASSSEGVSQNTLYF.

This clone came up a few times. Genes and germline come from the mouse. The chain's CDR3 is CASSYLGDNYAEQFF. The CDR3 bases that were read are TGTGCCAGCAGCTATCTGGGGGATAACTATGCTGAGCAGTTC. The rearrangement uses TRBV4 and TRBJ2-1; 7 nucleotides match TRBD2. The sequenced fragment ends 1 residue before the CDR3 boundary, so the rest is inferred from the germline J gene. V gave up 3 bases and J gave up 0 bases; unmatched junction bases: 2. The CDR3 totals 15 residues. Germline CDR1 is LGHDT and CDR2 is YNNKQL (reference sequence).

Worth noting for this clone: Genes here carry mouse names. The read halts 1 residue ahead of the CDR3 end, with the missing end drawn from the germline J gene. The V gene is TRBV16, the J gene TRBJ2-2; TRBD1 matches at 10 bases. Looked up from germline, CDR1 is SGHSA and CDR2 is FRNQAP. V lost 5 bases and J lost 2; bases outside the gene matches: 5. CDR3 size: 16 residues. Incomplete CDR3 DNA: TGTGCAAGCAGCCTTGACAGGGGGCGGAACACCGGGCAGCTCTAC. It is translated as CASSLDRGRNTGQLY. The entire CDR3 protein is CASSLDRGRNTGQLYF. Looking up the rest from reference TRBV16 and TRBJ2-2 gives the full variable domain: NAGVIQTPRHKVTGKGQEATLWCEPISGHSAVFWYRQTIVQGLEFLTYFRNQAPIDDSGMPKERFSAQMPNQSHSTLKIQSTQPQDSAVYLCASSLDRGRNTGQLYFGEGSKLTVL.

In regard to this clone: Gene names are the mouse ones. The CDR3 end falls 1 residue outside the read, so it is completed with the germline J gene. The chain employs TRBV26 and TRBJ1-3; D remains unclear. The germline CDR1 and CDR2 sequences are KGHPV and FQNQEV (reference sequence). The CDR3 has 14 amino acids. Trimming cost V 2 bases and J 0 bases, with 5 bases left between them. The CDR3 reads CASSLGDSGNTLYF. Partial CDR3 DNA: TGTGCCAGCAGTCTGGGGGATTCTGGAAATACGCTCTAT.

In its sample, this clone was seen a few times. Here the gene names and germline are mouse. From the germline J gene comes the end of the CDR3, since the read stops 1 residue before it. The rearrangement uses TRBV20 and TRBJ1-4, with 10 positions matching TRBD1. The CDR3 is made up of 14 amino acids. Unmatched junction bases numbered 1, after V lost 2 bases and J lost 4 bases. Germline loops: CDR1 GFQATS, CDR2 STVNSAI. CDR3 DNA, as far as it was read: TGTGGTGCTAGGAGGACAGGGGGCAACGAAAGATTATTT. Its protein is CGARRTGGNERLF. From start to end, the CDR3 is CGARRTGGNERLFF.

The sample holds one count of this clone. Gene names denote mouse genes. The read finishes 1 residue shy of the CDR3 end, and the germline J gene is used to complete it. The rearrangement uses TRBV13-3 and TRBJ1-1, with 7 bases lining up with TRBD1. CDR1 is NNHDY, CDR2 SYVADS, per germline. With 5 bases clipped from V and 4 bases from J, the junction kept 5 bases outside the gene matches. The CDR3 covers 13 residues. Here the CDR3 reads CASSPGGGTEVFF. CDR3 bases read: TGTGCCAGCAGCCCAGGGGGAGGCACAGAAGTCTTC.

As for this clone: Gene names are the mouse ones. The CDR3 spells CASGPTGGQNTLYF. The part of the CDR3 DNA that was read is TGTGCCAGCGGTCCGACTGGGGGTCAAAACACCTTGTAC. V is TRBV13-2 and J is TRBJ2-4, with 8 nucleotides matching TRBD2. With the read ending 1 residue before the CDR3 end, the germline J gene is used to fill in that end. After removal of 4 bases from V and 1 base from J, the junction contained 2 bases not matched to a gene. Germline CDR1 is NNHNN and CDR2 is SYGAGS (reference sequence). The length of the CDR3 is 14 residues.

Remarks on this clone: Mouse gene names and germline throughout. The CDR3 is cut off 1 residue early in the read; its end comes from the germline J gene. This sequence joins TRBV13-2 and TRBJ2-7; 8 bases agree with TRBD2. Germline lookup yields CDR1 NNHNN and CDR2 SYGAGS (reference sequence). This CDR3 has 14 residues. The V gene end was trimmed by 1 base and the J gene end by 2 bases; junction bases not matched to a gene: 2. The covered CDR3 bases are TGTGCCAGCGGTGATCTGGGGGGCCCCTATGAACAGTAC. Amino acids: CASGDLGGPYEQY. The CDR3, in full, reads CASGDLGGPYEQYF.

This clone showed up just once. Mouse gene names apply. The CDR3 end falls 1 residue outside the read, so it is completed with the germline J gene. The rearrangement links TRBV19 to TRBJ2-1; 9 positions match TRBD2. This CDR3 spans 15 amino acids. Germline CDR1 FNHDT, CDR2 SITEND (reference sequence). The trim removed 4 bases at V and 1 base at J, leaving 3 bases unmatched. The CDR3 protein is CASSPGTGNYAEQFF. Partial CDR3 DNA: TGTGCCAGCAGTCCCGGGACTGGGAACTATGCTGAGCAGTTC.

For this clone: The listed genes are named as in mouse. The read stops 1 residue short of the end of the CDR3; the missing end is completed from the germline J gene. The chain links TRBV26 to TRBJ1-4, with D hard to call. This CDR3 region has 14 residues. The germline CDR1 and CDR2 sequences are KGHPV and FQNQEV (reference sequence). V was trimmed by 4 bases and J by 0 bases, leaving 6 bases between them. The CDR3 spells CASSPTFSNERLFF. CDR3 DNA (partial): TGTGCCAGCAGTCCGACATTTTCCAACGAAAGATTATTT.

As for this clone: Gene names and germline match the mouse. The read terminates 1 residue before the CDR3 end, so the remaining end is supplied by the germline J gene. This chain links TRBV23 with TRBJ2-1; TRBD1, as called in the table, went unchecked against the DNA. The CDR3 is made up of 14 amino acids. Germline V gene sequence: CDR1 KGHTA, CDR2 FQNQQP. CDR3 in amino acids: CSSSQWSADAEQFF. CDR3 DNA (partial): TGCTCCAGCAGTCAATGGTCAGCGGATGCTGAGCAGTTC.

On this clone: Gene labels here are mouse ones. The sequenced fragment ends 1 residue before the CDR3 boundary, so the rest is inferred from the germline J gene. V gene TRBV26 combines with J gene TRBJ1-3; a possible D gene is TRBD1 (5 bases). This CDR3 has 15 residues. CDR1 is KGHPV, CDR2 FQNQEV, per germline (reference sequence). V gave up 3 bases and J gave up 0 bases, with 9 bases separating them. The sequenced CDR3 bases are TGTGCCAGCAGTCTCCAGGGAAATTCTGGAAATACGCTCTAT. Its protein product is CASSLQGNSGNTLY. The complete CDR3 sequence is CASSLQGNSGNTLYF.

A word on this clone: Genes and germline are mouse. Sequencing ends 1 residue short of the CDR3 end; the germline J gene provides the rest. V is TRBV31 and J is TRBJ2-5; D is ambiguous. CDR1 is GKSSPN, CDR2 SITVG, per germline. This CDR3 is 13 amino acids long. Deletions cut 0 bases from V and 4 bases from J, with 8 bases between. The CDR3 DNA, read in part, is TGTGCCTGGAGTCTGTTGGGAGAAGACACCCAGTAC. Encoded protein: CAWSLLGEDTQY. The entire CDR3 protein reads CAWSLLGEDTQYF.

Turning to this clone: The genes are named according to mouse. Sequencing ends 1 residue short of the CDR3 end; the germline J gene provides the rest. The chain uses TRBV1 and TRBJ2-1, with 7 bases that match TRBD1. Germline V gene sequence: CDR1 NSQYPW, CDR2 LRSPGD (reference sequence). Germline trimming cut 0 bases from V and 2 bases from J; bases unmatched to any gene: 1. This CDR3 spans 15 amino acids. The covered CDR3 bases are TGCACCTGCAGTGCAGAGACAGGGCACTATGCTGAGCAGTTC. Translation gives CTCSAETGHYAEQF. The whole CDR3 is CTCSAETGHYAEQFF.

To note about this clone: Mouse germline and gene names are used. Read coverage stops 1 residue before the CDR3 terminus; the germline J gene supplies the remainder. J is TRBJ2-4 and V is TRBV15; the D is unclear. The CDR3 consists of 12 residues. Germline V gives CDR1 SGHND, CDR2 FRSKSL. V lost 2 bases, J lost 7 bases, and 7 bases lay in between. The CDR3 sequence is CASSLNSYTLYF. Incomplete CDR3 DNA: TGTGCCAGCAGTTTAAACAGCTACACCTTGTAC.

This clone showed up just a few times. Gene names refer to mouse genes. The read halts 1 residue ahead of the CDR3 end, with the missing end drawn from the germline J gene. The chain carries TRBV26 and TRBJ2-7; tentative D call: TRBD1 (6 bases). The CDR3 is made up of 12 amino acids. CDR1 is KGHPV, CDR2 FQNQEV, per germline (reference sequence). V lost 4 bases, J lost 3 bases, and 7 bases lay in between. CDR3 DNA (partial): TGTGCCAGCAGTCGGACAGTCTATGAACAGTAC. This gives the protein CASSRTVYEQY. The whole CDR3 region reads CASSRTVYEQYF. The full variable domain, its missing parts supplied by reference TRBV26 and TRBJ2-7, is NSKVIQTPRYLVKGQGQKAKMRCIPEKGHPVVFWYQQNKNNEFKFLINFQNQEVLQQIDMTEKRFSAECPSNSPCSLEIQSSEAGDSALYLCASSRTVYEQYFGPGTRLTVL.

By share, this clone counts as large. Gene labels here are mouse ones. The read ends 1 residue shy of where the CDR3 ends; the end is completed using the germline J gene. The chain joins TRBV26 to TRBJ2-7; D is uncertain. With 2 bases removed from V and 1 base from J, the gap between germline ends came to 6 bases. CDR3 length: 13 residues. The V gene's germline CDR1 is KGHPV and CDR2 FQNQEV (reference sequence). CDR3 bases read: TGTGCCAGCAGTCTGACGATATCCTATGAACAGTAC. Amino acids: CASSLTISYEQY. The entire CDR3 sequence reads CASSLTISYEQYF.